One and the same sample provided the 23 T cell receptor beta chains below, sequenced in a study of blood T cell repertoires in COVID-19. The assay was immunoSEQ multiplex PCR, and TCRdb's table has in-frame clones only and misses some. The data contain 90,000 to 100,000 clones, around nine tenths of them singletons. Sequenced: peripheral blood. Receptors were obtained from a man in his fifties or sixties with COVID-19, enrolled during active disease.

The chain has TRBV7-8 and TRBJ1-1; weak D call: TRBD1 (5 bases). Germline loops: CDR1 SGHVS, CDR2 FQNEAQ. Between the trimmed V and J ends, which lost 5 bases and 11 bases, there was a span of 21 bases. The CDR3 is 14 residues long. The CDR3 bases are TGTGCCAGCAGCCCGTTTACAGGTACTCTGACTGCTTTCTTT. It yields the protein CASSPFTGTLTAFF.

CDR3: CASSLDRQGNTEAFF. The CDR3 nucleotides are TGTGCCAGCAGCTTAGATCGTCAGGGGAACACTGAAGCTTTCTTT. The chain carries TRBV11-2 and TRBJ1-1, with D maybe TRBD1 (5 bases). The CDR3 runs to 15 residues. V was shortened by 0 bases and J by 1 base, with 9 bases between the two germline ends. CDR1 is SGHAT and CDR2 is FQNNGV in the germline V gene.

This clone was seen once. V and J are TRBV19 and TRBJ2-2; a possible D gene is TRBD1 (5 bases). The V gene's germline CDR1 is LNHDA and CDR2 SQIVND (reference sequence). Trimming stripped 3 bases from V and 0 bases from J, with 11 bases between. The CDR3 is made up of 16 amino acids. CDR3 DNA sequence: TGTGCCAGTAGTATCCTAACAGGCGCGAACACCGGGGAGCTGTTTTTT. Translating gives CASSILTGANTGELFF.

The sample holds one count of this clone. The chain couples TRBV2 to TRBJ2-1; 11 nucleotides align to TRBD2. Germline lookup yields CDR1 SNHLY and CDR2 FYNNEI. The CDR3 extends over 14 amino acids. Unmatched junction bases numbered 6, after V lost 6 bases and J lost 8 bases. The CDR3 is CASRQGLAVDEQFF. CDR3 sequence (DNA): TGTGCCAGCAGACAGGGACTAGCGGTGGATGAGCAGTTCTTC.

The genes are TRBV7-2 and TRBJ1-4; D might be TRBD1 (6 bases). Germline V gene sequence: CDR1 SGHTA, CDR2 FQGNSA. The V end lost 5 bases, the J end lost 7 bases, and 17 bases lay between the germline ends. This CDR3 has 15 residues. CDR3 sequence: CASSKLGGAGEKLFF. CDR3 nucleotide sequence: TGTGCCAGCAGCAAGCTTGGGGGGGCGGGTGAAAAACTGTTTTTT.

V and J are TRBV5-1 and TRBJ2-5; 8 nucleotides match TRBD1. With 5 bases clipped from V and 4 bases from J, the junction kept 7 bases outside the gene matches. The CDR3 is 14 residues long. CDR1 and CDR2 from the germline V gene are SGHRS and YFSETQ. The CDR3 loop is CASRALRGRETQYF. DNA for the CDR3: TGCGCCAGCAGGGCCCTCAGGGGGCGAGAGACCCAGTACTTC.

This chain connects TRBV18 to TRBJ2-7, with TRBD2 as a possible D gene (5 bases). The germline V gene encodes CDR1 KGHSH and CDR2 LQKENI. Trimming pared 2 bases from V and 1 base from J, leaving 6 bases between. This CDR3 has 13 amino acids. In DNA, the CDR3 is TGTGCCAGCTCACCAGGAGGTTCCTACGAGCAGTACTTC. This gives the protein CASSPGGSYEQYF. Complete variable domain (other parts from reference TRBV18 and TRBJ2-7): NAGVMQNPRHLVRRRGQEARLRCSPMKGHSHVYWYRQLPEEGLKFMVYLQKENIIDESGMPKERFSAEFPKEGPSILRIQQVVRGDSAAYFCASSPGGSYEQYFGPGTRLTVT.

This clone has more than one count but fewer than ten. Here the CDR3 reads CASSQDGQFPNTEAFF. As DNA, the CDR3 is TGCGCCAGCAGCCAAGATGGGCAGTTTCCGAACACTGAAGCTTTCTTT. The chain couples TRBV4-3 to TRBJ1-1; no firm D call. Germline lookup yields CDR1 LGHNA and CDR2 YSLEER. The CDR3 is 16 amino acids. V lost 0 bases and J lost 1, with 12 bases in between.

This CDR3 reads CASKRAGSYEQYF. Written as DNA, the CDR3 is TGCGCCAGCAAACGAGCGGGCTCCTACGAGCAGTACTTC. The chain employs TRBV10-2 and TRBJ2-7; D is perhaps TRBD2 (6 bases). CDR1 is WSHSY and CDR2 is SAAADI in the germline V gene. Trimming pared 7 bases from V and 0 bases from J, leaving 10 bases between. The CDR3 is 13 amino acids.

The chain carries TRBV6-1 and TRBJ2-2, with 8 bases lining up with TRBD1. Germline V lookup: CDR1 MNHNS, CDR2 SASEGT. The V segment lost 4 bases and the J segment 7 bases; nucleotides outside the gene matches: 11. This CDR3 region has 16 residues. The CDR3 coding sequence is TGTGCCAGCAGTGTACTAACAGGGGGTGATATCGGGGAGCTGTTTTTT. Its protein product is CASSVLTGGDIGELFF.

Only one count was recorded for this clone. This chain joins TRBV5-6 and TRBJ2-2, with 12 positions matching TRBD1. J gave up 6 bases and V 4 bases, and 10 bases lay outside the gene matches. CDR3 length: 17 residues. CDR1 and CDR2 (germline): SGHDT, YYEEEE. The CDR3 region is CASSLGTGGDWPGELFF. The DNA for the CDR3 is TGTGCCAGCAGCCTCGGGACAGGGGGCGATTGGCCCGGGGAGCTGTTTTTT. The complete variable domain, with remaining parts taken from reference TRBV5-6 and TRBJ2-2, reads DAGVTQSPTHLIKTRGQQVTLRCSPKSGHDTVSWYQQALGQGPQFIFQYYEEEERQRGNFPDRFSGHQFPNYSSELNVNALLLGDSALYLCASSLGTGGDWPGELFFGEGSRLTVL.

CDR3 coding DNA: TGTGCCAGCAGGCATACAGCGGGAGGTGACTACGAGCAGTACTTC. Amino acids: CASRHTAGGDYEQYF. The rearrangement links TRBV6-5 to TRBJ2-7, with TRBD2 identical over 9 bases. This CDR3 has 15 amino acids. Germline V gene sequence: CDR1 MNHEY, CDR2 SVGAGI. V trimming: 6 bases; J trimming: 3 bases; junction bases outside the gene matches: 9.

This chain links TRBV9 with TRBJ2-7, with 7 nucleotides matching TRBD1. CDR1 SGDLS and CDR2 YYNGEE come from the germline V gene. This CDR3 is 15 amino acids long. V shed 0 bases and J 5 bases; nucleotides not matched to a gene: 8. The CDR3 loop reads CASSVALTGLDEQYF. CDR3 bases: TGTGCCAGCAGCGTAGCCTTGACAGGGCTCGACGAGCAGTACTTC.

V and J are TRBV12-5 and TRBJ1-2; 8 bases are a match to TRBD1. CDR1 is LGHNT and CDR2 is FRNRAP in the germline V gene. The CDR3 has 13 amino acids. J was trimmed by 8 bases and V by 5 bases; bases with no gene match: 7. The CDR3 DNA reads TGTGCTAGTGGTCTGGACAGGGTTGAAGGCTACACCTTC. This sequence encodes CASGLDRVEGYTF.

This clone was seen a single time. The chain carries TRBV5-5 and TRBJ2-1; 12 nucleotides agree with TRBD2. Losses at the gene ends were 1 base for V and 0 bases for J; bases not matched to a gene: 2. Germline CDR1 reads SGHKS; CDR2 reads YYEKEE (reference sequence). The CDR3 runs 17 residues. The CDR3 is CASSLTSGRSSYNEQFF. CDR3 sequence (DNA): TGTGCCAGCAGCTTGACTAGCGGGAGGAGCTCCTACAATGAGCAGTTCTTC.

The chain couples TRBV7-6 to TRBJ2-1, with 11 bases that match TRBD2. In germline, CDR1 is SGHVS, CDR2 FNYEAQ. The CDR3 runs 17 residues. V was pared by 4 bases and J by 1 base, with 6 bases of the junction left unmatched. The CDR3 region has the DNA TGTGCCAGCAGCTCCCGACTAGCGGGAAGGTCCTACAATGAGCAGTTCTTC. Its translation: CASSSRLAGRSYNEQFF.

The rearrangement joins TRBV2 to TRBJ1-1, with 7 bases matching TRBD1. The length of the CDR3 is 14 residues. Trimming at V came to 5 bases and at J to 4 bases, leaving 7 bases not matched to a gene. Germline V gives CDR1 SNHLY, CDR2 FYNNEI. The CDR3 region has the DNA TGTGCCAGCAGTACACAGGGGTTGGGCACTGAAGCTTTCTTT. Its translation: CASSTQGLGTEAFF.

The chain couples TRBV2 to TRBJ1-1, with 8 bases aligning to TRBD1. V was clipped by 7 bases and J by 0 bases; unmatched bases: 4. The CDR3 has 14 residues. CDR1 is SNHLY, CDR2 FYNNEI, per germline. The CDR3 DNA follows: TGTGCCAGCAAAATGACAGGGGTGAACACTGAAGCTTTCTTT. Translation: CASKMTGVNTEAFF.

The V and J genes are TRBV6-4 and TRBJ2-1; TRBD2 matches 12 bases. This CDR3 is built from 14 residues. Trimming at V came to 4 bases and at J to 8 bases, leaving 3 bases not matched to a gene. From germline, CDR1 is MRHNA and CDR2 SNTAGT. The CDR3 DNA follows: TGTGCCAGCAGTGGACTAGCGGGAGATCATGAGCAGTTCTTC. Its protein product is CASSGLAGDHEQFF.

This chain joins TRBV28 and TRBJ2-7, with 8 bases fitting TRBD2. The CDR3 is 15 residues long. CDR1 and CDR2 (germline): MDHEN, SYDVKM. Losses at the gene ends were 9 bases for V and 0 bases for J; bases not matched to a gene: 10. This CDR3 reads CASERGSGDSYEQYF. The CDR3 nucleotides are TGTGCCAGTGAACGGGGTAGCGGGGACTCCTACGAGCAGTACTTC.

The genes are TRBV18 and TRBJ2-7, with 8 bases aligning to TRBD1. The germline V gene has CDR1 KGHSH and CDR2 LQKENI. V was clipped by 3 bases and J by 6 bases; unmatched bases: 10. The length of the CDR3 is 15 residues. The CDR3 protein is CASSPTGTGYFEQYF. For the CDR3, the DNA is TGTGCCAGCTCACCTACCGGGACAGGTTATTTCGAGCAGTACTTC.

This clone was seen just once. This chain joins TRBV28 and TRBJ1-1; D may be TRBD1 (6 bases). The germline V and J ends were trimmed by 6 bases and 7 bases, with 21 bases remaining between them. The CDR3 extends over 15 amino acids. Looked up from germline, CDR1 is MDHEN and CDR2 is SYDVKM. Written as DNA, the CDR3 is TGTGCCAGCAGCCGCCCGCAAAACAGGGCCTTTGAAGCTTTCTTT. Protein: CASSRPQNRAFEAFF.

The chain couples TRBV19 to TRBJ2-6; D might be TRBD1 (6 bases). The CDR3 runs 17 residues. CDR1 and CDR2 (germline): LNHDA, SQIVND (reference sequence). Trimming pared 0 bases from V and 1 base from J, leaving 10 bases between. CDR3 sequence reads: CASSIDRTDSGANVLTF. The CDR3 region has the DNA TGTGCCAGTAGTATAGACCGGACAGATTCTGGGGCCAACGTCCTGACTTTC.